These T cell receptor beta chains were read from a single sample in a study of OX40 agonist ivuxolimab in advanced cancers. Sequencing was performed with immunoSEQ multiplex PCR; in TCRdb, only in-frame clones are kept and a portion is missing. Of about 98,000 clones listed, approximately 88% were seen once; the top ten hold 0.5%. The source was CD4+ or CD8+ T cells sorted from blood, collected in a trial of the OX40 agonist ivuxolimab. The receptors were sampled from an adult with an advanced solid tumor such as melanoma, head and neck, liver or kidney cancer. Both conserved end residues are trimmed from each CDR3.

>TRBV28
ASSLGAGKSTDTQY
>TRBV11-2
ASSTPWNTEAF
>TRBV6-6
ASTHADTKSSYEQY
>TRBV9
ASSGQGTYTEAF
>TRBV9
ASSVASSGSYEQY
>TRBV7-8
ASSLGWDSYYEQY
>TRBV6-5
ASRSDRLGNTIY
>TRBV11-2
ASSLDRGYGGNTIY
>TRBV5-1
ASSLTNDEKLF
>TRBV18
ASSPRTDGEKLF
>TRBV5-5
ASAQWATQNTEAF
>TRBV7-8
ASSFGLAGKETQY
>TRBV4-2
ASSQQPKAANEKLF
>TRBV6-5
ASSYSVNTEAF
>TRBV4-2
ASSRERQGSHNEQF
>TRBV7-9
ASSPGQSRSNYGYT
>TRBV7-2
ASSISGSYGYT
>TRBV13
ASSSRSRFTSTDTQY
>TRBV5-8
ASGARITEAF
>TRBV6-1
ASSDRGYGYT
>TRBV9
ASSVAPAAGNTIY
>TRBV2
ASSLLRQTGEQY
>TRBV6-1
ASRLELGSGYGYT
>TRBV7-8
ASSLATGGKGVYGYT
>TRBV5-4
ASSKGGVSNEKLF
>TRBV6-1
ASRSGNVAF
>TRBV14
ASSQVLNEKLF
>TRBV2
ASSVTVYGYT
>TRBV29-1
SVGQGIGYT
>TRBV11-1
ASSLALSGHFEQY
>TRBV19
ASSIVSVFGSVTGELF
>TRBV2
ASSPDRNTGELF
>TRBV7-9
ASSPLTGIGSELF
>TRBV2
ASSSLVGAYQETQY
>TRBV11-2
ASSPSSGTPANTGELF
>TRBV7-2
ASSSVIGGYGYT
>TRBV6-5
ASSYSGGSSYEQY
>TRBV6-4
ASRGSGTEAF
>TRBV19
ASTAGENYGYT
>TRBV5-4
ASGSTRLAGYT
>TRBV7-6
ASSLVVGDEAF
>TRBV29-1
SVDQRGNSYEQY
>TRBV5-6
ASSLGSNQPQH
>TRBV21-1
ASSRITTSGGTDTQY
>TRBV7-9
ASSTRQMSDYT